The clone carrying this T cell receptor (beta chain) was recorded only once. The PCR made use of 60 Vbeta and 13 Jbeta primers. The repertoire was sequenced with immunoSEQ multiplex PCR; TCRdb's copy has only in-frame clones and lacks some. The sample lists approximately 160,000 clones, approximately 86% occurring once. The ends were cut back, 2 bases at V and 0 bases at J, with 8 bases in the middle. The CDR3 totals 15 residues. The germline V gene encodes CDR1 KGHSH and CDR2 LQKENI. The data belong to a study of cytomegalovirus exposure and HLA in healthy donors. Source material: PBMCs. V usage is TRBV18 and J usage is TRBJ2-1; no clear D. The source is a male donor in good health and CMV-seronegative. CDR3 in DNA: TGTGCCAGCTCACCATCGGAGAGCTCCTACAATGAGCAGTTCTTC. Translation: CASSPSESSYNEQFF.